This T cell receptor (beta chain) was recorded in a study of cytomegalovirus exposure and HLA in healthy donors. J lost 4 bases, V lost 1 base, and 15 bases had no gene match. The V gene's germline CDR1 is MGHRA and CDR2 YSYEKL. The CDR3 consists of 19 residues. Researchers ran the PCR with 60 Vbeta and 13 Jbeta primers. Only in-frame clones appear in the TCRdb table, and some are missing; sequencing was by immunoSEQ multiplex PCR. The sample records under 150,000 clones, 65% to 85% being singletons. This sequence was found in a woman younger than 30 in good health and CMV-seronegative. The sample was PBMCs. This sequence joins TRBV4-1 and TRBJ2-3, with 9 bases lining up with TRBD2. CDR3 sequence reads: CASSQARREGPRRADTQYF. Written as DNA, the CDR3 is TGCGCCAGCAGCCAAGCTCGGCGGGAGGGCCCCCGACGGGCAGATACGCAGTATTTT.